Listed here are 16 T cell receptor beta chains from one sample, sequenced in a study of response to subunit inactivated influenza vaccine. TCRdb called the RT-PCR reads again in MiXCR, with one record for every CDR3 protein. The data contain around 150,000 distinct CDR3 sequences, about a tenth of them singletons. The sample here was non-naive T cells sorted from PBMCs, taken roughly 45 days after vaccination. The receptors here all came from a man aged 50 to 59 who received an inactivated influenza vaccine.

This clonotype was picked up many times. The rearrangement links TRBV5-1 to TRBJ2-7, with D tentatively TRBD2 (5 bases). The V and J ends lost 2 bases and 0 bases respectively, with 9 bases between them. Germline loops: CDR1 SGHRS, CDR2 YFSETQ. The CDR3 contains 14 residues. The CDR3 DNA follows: TGCGCCAGCAGCTTCGGGGTGAGCTCCTACGAGCAGTACTTC. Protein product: CASSFGVSSYEQYF.

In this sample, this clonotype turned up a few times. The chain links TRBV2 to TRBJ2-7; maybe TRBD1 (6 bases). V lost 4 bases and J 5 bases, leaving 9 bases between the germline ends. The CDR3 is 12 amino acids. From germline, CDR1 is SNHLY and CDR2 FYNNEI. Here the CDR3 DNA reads TGTGCCAGCAGTGGACACAGGGACGAGCAGTACTTC. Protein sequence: CASSGHRDEQYF.

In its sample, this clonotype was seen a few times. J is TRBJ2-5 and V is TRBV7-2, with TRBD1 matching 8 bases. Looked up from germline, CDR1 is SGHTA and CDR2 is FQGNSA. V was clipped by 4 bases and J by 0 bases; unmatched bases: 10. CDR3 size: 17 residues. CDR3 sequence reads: CASSWPRDRTYQETQYF. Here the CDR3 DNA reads TGTGCCAGCAGCTGGCCCCGGGACAGGACGTACCAAGAGACCCAGTACTTC.

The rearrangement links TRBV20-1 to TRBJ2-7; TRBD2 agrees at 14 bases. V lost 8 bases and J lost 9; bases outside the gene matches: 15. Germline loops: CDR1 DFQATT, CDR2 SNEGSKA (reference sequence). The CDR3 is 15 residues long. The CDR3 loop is CSPLAGTSGSVGQYF. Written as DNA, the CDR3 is TGCAGTCCACTTGCGGGGACTAGCGGGAGCGTAGGGCAGTACTTC.

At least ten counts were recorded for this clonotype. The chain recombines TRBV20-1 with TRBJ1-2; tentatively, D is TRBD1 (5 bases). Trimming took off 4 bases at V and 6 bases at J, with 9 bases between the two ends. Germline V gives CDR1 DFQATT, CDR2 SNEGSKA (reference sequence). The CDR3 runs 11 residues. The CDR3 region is CSATGPHGYTF. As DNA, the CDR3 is TGCAGTGCTACAGGGCCCCATGGCTACACCTTC.

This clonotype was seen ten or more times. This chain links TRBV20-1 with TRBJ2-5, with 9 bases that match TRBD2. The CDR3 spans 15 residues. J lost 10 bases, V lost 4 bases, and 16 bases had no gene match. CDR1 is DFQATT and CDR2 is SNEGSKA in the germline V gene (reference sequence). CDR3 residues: CSATFLIAGVGSQYF. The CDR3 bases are TGCAGTGCTACCTTTCTGATAGCGGGGGTTGGGAGCCAGTACTTC.

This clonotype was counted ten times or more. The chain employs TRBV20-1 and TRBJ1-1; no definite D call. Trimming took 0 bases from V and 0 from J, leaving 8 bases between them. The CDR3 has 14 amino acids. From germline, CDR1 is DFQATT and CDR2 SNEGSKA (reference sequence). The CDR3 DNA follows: TGCAGTGCTAGAGATCGAATACTGAACACTGAAGCTTTCTTT. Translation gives CSARDRILNTEAFF.

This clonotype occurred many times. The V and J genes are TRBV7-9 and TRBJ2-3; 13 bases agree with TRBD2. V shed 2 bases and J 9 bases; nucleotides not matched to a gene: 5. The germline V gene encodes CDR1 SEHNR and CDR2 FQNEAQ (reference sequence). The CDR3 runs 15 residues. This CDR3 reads CASSLSLAGGETQYF. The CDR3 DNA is TGTGCCAGCAGCTTATCACTAGCGGGAGGGGAGACGCAGTATTTT.

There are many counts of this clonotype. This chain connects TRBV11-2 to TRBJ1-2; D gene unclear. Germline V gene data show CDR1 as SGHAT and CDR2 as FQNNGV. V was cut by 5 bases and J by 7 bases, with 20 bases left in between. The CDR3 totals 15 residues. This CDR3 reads CASSPANRASGGYTF. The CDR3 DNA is TGTGCCAGCAGCCCGGCAAACCGGGCCTCCGGTGGCTACACCTTC.

As DNA, the CDR3 is TGCAGTGCTTTGGACTATTTCTCCTACAATGAGCAGTTCTTC. It translates to CSALDYFSYNEQFF. The genes are TRBV20-1 and TRBJ2-1, with D possibly being TRBD2 (6 bases). V was clipped by 5 bases and J by 0 bases, with 11 bases between them. The CDR3 totals 14 residues. Germline CDR1 and CDR2: DFQATT and SNEGSKA (reference sequence).

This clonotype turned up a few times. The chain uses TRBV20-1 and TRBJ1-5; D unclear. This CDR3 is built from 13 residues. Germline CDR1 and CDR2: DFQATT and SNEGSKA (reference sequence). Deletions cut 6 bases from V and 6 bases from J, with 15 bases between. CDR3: CSAGRAAGQPQHF. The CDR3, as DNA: TGCAGTGCGGGTCGAGCAGCGGGTCAGCCCCAGCATTTT.

For the CDR3, the DNA is TGTGCCAGCAGTGACCGACAGAACACTGAAGCTTTCTTT. Translating gives CASSDRQNTEAFF. The chain is built from TRBV6-6 and TRBJ1-1; D unclear. The CDR3 has 13 amino acids. The V gene lost 5 bases and the J gene lost 1 base, with 8 bases spanning the gap. The V gene's germline CDR1 is MNHNY and CDR2 SVGAGI (reference sequence).

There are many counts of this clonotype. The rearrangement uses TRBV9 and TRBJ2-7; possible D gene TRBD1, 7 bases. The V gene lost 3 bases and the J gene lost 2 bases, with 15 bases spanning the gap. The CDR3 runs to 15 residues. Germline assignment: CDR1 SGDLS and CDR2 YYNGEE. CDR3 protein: CASSGGGQGAYEQYF. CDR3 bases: TGTGCCAGCAGCGGTGGGGGGCAGGGGGCCTACGAGCAGTACTTC.

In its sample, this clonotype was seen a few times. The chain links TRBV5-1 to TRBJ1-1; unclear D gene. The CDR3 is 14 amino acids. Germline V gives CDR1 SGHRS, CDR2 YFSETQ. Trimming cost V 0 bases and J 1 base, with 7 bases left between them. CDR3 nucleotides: TGCGCCAGCAGCTTGGACGGACCGAACACTGAAGCTTTCTTT. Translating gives CASSLDGPNTEAFF.

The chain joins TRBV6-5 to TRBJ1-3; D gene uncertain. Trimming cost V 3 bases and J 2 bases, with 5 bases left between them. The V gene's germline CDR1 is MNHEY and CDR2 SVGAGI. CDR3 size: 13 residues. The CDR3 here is CASSYQTGNTIYF. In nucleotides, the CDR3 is TGTGCCAGCAGTTATCAAACTGGAAACACCATATATTTT.

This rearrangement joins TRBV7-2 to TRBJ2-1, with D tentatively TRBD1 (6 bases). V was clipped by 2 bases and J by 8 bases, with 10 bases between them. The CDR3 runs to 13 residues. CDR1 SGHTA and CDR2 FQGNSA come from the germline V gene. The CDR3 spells CASSLFRGYEQFF. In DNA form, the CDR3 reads TGTGCCAGCAGCTTATTCAGGGGATATGAGCAGTTCTTC.